This TCR beta chain was captured in a study of PD-1 blockade in classical Hodgkin lymphoma. Background on the study: Patients were dosed intravenously with nivolumab at 3 mg/kg every 2 weeks. Study-wide points: Exclusion covered patients beginning nivolumab under 1 year post-ASCT. Lower baseline TCR diversity was reported for newly diagnosed patients than for healthy donors.

Points on this clone: Antigen unknown.

Time point reported: cycle 4 day 1 (C4D1), after less than 7 weeks of nivolumab. All trial patients relapsed after autologous stem cell transplantation. Investigators isolated CD4+ T cells from thawed PBMCs through magnetic negative selection. Classification of best responses gave complete response, partial response or progressive disease. This CDR3 is built from 17 residues. V was pared by 0 bases and J by 5 bases, with 10 bases of the junction left unmatched. Germline CDR1 and CDR2: SGHTS and YDEGEE. TCRdb keeps only in-frame clones here, not all; method: immunoSEQ multiplex PCR. This repertoire shows about 27,000 clones, approximately 85% found once; its top ten account for just under 2.5%.

The source material was CD4+ T cells from blood, sampled before the fourth cycle of nivolumab. The sequence derives from a human donor with classical Hodgkin lymphoma. The chain couples TRBV5-8 to TRBJ2-5; 10 bases are shared with TRBD1. The CDR3 is CASSLGQGAIGRETQYF. The CDR3, as DNA: TGTGCCAGCAGCTTGGGACAGGGGGCCATCGGTCGTGAGACCCAGTACTTC.